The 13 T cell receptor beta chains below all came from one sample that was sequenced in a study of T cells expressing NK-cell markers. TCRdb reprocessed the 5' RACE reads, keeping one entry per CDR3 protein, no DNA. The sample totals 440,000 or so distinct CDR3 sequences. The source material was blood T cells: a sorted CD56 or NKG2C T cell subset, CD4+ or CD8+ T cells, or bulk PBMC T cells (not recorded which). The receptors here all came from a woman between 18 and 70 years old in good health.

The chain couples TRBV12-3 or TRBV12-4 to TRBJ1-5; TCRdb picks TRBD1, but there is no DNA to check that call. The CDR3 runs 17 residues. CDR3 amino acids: CASRGGQGVGGGQPQHF.

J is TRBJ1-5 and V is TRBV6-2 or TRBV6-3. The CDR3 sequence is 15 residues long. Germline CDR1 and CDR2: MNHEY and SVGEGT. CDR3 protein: CASSYKGYSNQPQHF.

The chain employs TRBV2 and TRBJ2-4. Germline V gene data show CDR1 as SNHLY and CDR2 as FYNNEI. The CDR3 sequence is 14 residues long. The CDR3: CASSERAAKNIQYF.

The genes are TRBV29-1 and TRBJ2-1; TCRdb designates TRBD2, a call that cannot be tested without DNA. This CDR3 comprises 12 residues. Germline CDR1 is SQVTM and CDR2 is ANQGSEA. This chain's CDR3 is CSVVIWADEQFF.

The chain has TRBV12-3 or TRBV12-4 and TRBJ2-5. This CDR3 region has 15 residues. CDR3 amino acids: CASSSQRDYQETQYF.

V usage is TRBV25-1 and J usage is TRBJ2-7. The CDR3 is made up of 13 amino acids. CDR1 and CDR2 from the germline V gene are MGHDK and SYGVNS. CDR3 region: CASSGSVDYEQYF.

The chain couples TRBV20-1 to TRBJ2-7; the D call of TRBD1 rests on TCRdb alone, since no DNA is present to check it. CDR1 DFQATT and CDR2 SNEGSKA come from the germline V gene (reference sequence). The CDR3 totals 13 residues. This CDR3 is CSPLPAFPNEQYF.

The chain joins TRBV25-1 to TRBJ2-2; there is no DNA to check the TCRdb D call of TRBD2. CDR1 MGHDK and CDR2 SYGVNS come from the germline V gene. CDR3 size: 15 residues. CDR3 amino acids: CASREREGPTGELFF.

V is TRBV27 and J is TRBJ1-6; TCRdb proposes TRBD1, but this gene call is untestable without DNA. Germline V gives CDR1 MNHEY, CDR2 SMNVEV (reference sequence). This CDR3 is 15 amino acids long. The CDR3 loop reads CASSQRTDFNSPLHF.

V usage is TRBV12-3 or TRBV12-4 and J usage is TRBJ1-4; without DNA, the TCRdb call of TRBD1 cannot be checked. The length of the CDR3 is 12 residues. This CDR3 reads CASSPGTAKLFF.

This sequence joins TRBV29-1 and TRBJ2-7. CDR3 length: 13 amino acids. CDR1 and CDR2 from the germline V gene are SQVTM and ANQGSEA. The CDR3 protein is CSVFLDKSYEQYF.

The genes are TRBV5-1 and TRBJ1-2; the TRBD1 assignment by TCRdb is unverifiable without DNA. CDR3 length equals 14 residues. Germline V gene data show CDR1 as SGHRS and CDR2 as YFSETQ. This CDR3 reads CASSPGGGPYGYTF.

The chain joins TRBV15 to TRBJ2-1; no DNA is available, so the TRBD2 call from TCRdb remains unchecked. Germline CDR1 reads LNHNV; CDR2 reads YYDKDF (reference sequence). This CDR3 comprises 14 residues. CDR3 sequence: CATSRDHGPNEQFF.